The subject of this entry is one TCR beta chain. Assay: immunoSEQ multiplex PCR; the TCRdb copy retains only in-frame clones and omits some. Of 40,000 or so clones in the sample, roughly nine tenths were seen once. The sample comes from a study of T cell changes during pregnancy in multiple sclerosis. Germline assignment: CDR1 MNHEY and CDR2 SVGAGI. V was clipped by 6 bases and J by 3 bases; unmatched bases: 4. The CDR3 contains 13 residues. The origin of this receptor is a female donor in good health, enrolled as a control in a pregnancy study. This specimen consisted of CD4+ T cells from peripheral blood mononuclear cells, obtained in the first trimester of pregnancy. V is TRBV6-5 and J is TRBJ1-2, with 7 bases matching TRBD1. CDR3 loop: CASSPTGDYGYTF. The CDR3 coding sequence is TGTGCCAGCAGCCCTACAGGGGACTATGGCTACACCTTC.